The next 17 T cell receptor beta chains were all read from a single sample in a study of T cell responses to AZD1222 COVID-19 vaccine (dated by TCRdb to about 2021). The method behind the library was the immunoSEQ multiplex PCR assay. In its TCRdb copy, this immuneACCESS table keeps in-frame sequences only and misses some clones. Where compared with another copy, unresolved V genes explain less than half of these, and the others have no known cause. Counted in this sample were 150,000 to 200,000 clones; 90% to 95% of them appeared once. The ten largest clones represent roughly 9.2% of the sample. The time point label on this specimen signifies: baseline before first vaccination. The source material was peripheral blood, sampled on day 0 of AZD1222 vaccination. These receptors all stem from an adult in good health.

The chain combines TRBV18 with TRBJ2-7; D is perhaps TRBD2 (7 bases). V was cut by 1 base and J by 0 bases, with 10 bases left in between. This CDR3 region has 15 residues. The germline V gene has CDR1 KGHSH and CDR2 LQKENI. CDR3 in amino acids: CASSPLGGRSYEQYF. The CDR3 DNA reads TGTGCCAGCTCACCACTGGGGGGGCGCTCCTACGAGCAGTACTTC. The whole variable domain, filled in from reference TRBV18 and TRBJ2-7, reads NAGVMQNPRHLVRRRGQEARLRCSPMKGHSHVYWYRQLPEEGLKFMVYLQKENIIDESGMPKERFSAEFPKEGPSILRIQQVVRGDSAAYFCASSPLGGRSYEQYFGPGTRLTVT.

V usage is TRBV4-1 and J usage is TRBJ2-3; 10 bases match TRBD1. The germline CDR1 and CDR2 sequences are MGHRA and YSYEKL. This CDR3 has 16 amino acids. Trimming at V came to 1 base and at J to 5 bases, leaving 6 bases not matched to a gene. The CDR3 nucleotides are TGCGCCAGCAGCCAAGTAGGGACAGGGGTCAGAGATACGCAGTATTTT. Amino acids: CASSQVGTGVRDTQYF.

The chain employs TRBV5-1 and TRBJ1-1; TRBD1 agrees at 7 bases. V dropped 1 base and J dropped 6; count of bases not matched to a gene: 9. The CDR3 sequence is 15 residues long. Germline CDR1 is SGHRS and CDR2 is YFSETQ. The CDR3 spells CASSLNQGGHPEAFF. CDR3 DNA: TGCGCCAGCAGCTTGAACCAGGGGGGGCACCCTGAAGCTTTCTTT.

The chain has TRBV6-1 and TRBJ2-7, with a weak D call TRBD1 (6 bases). The CDR3 runs to 15 residues. The germline CDR1 and CDR2 sequences are MNHNS and SASEGT. Deletions cut 3 bases from V and 4 bases from J, with 16 bases between. Written as DNA, the CDR3 is TGTGCCAGCAGTGACCGGACAGCCTGGGGGTACGAGCAGTACTTC. Translating gives CASSDRTAWGYEQYF.

The chain recombines TRBV24-1 with TRBJ2-2, with a tentative D call TRBD2 (6 bases). V lost 3 bases to trimming and J lost 4 bases, with 23 bases between them. The CDR3 has 19 amino acids. CDR1 is KGHDR and CDR2 is SFDVKD in the germline V gene. The CDR3 reads CATSDLGRLGGPGTGELFF. In DNA form, the CDR3 reads TGTGCCACCAGTGATCTAGGGAGATTAGGAGGGCCTGGCACCGGGGAGCTGTTTTTT.

The chain employs TRBV12-3 or TRBV12-4 and TRBJ2-1; no definite D call. The V and J ends lost 3 bases and 8 bases respectively, with 8 bases between them. There are 12 residues in the CDR3. Here the CDR3 DNA reads TGTGCCAGCAGTTTGGGGTTAGATGAGCAGTTCTTC. As protein: CASSLGLDEQFF.

The chain uses TRBV3-1 (or the pseudogene TRBV3-2) and TRBJ2-2; D gene ambiguous. From germline, CDR1 is LGHDT and CDR2 YNNKEL (reference sequence). Trimming took off 7 bases at V and 3 bases at J, with 12 bases between the two ends. The CDR3 spans 14 residues. CDR3 protein: CASKGPADTGELFF. The CDR3 DNA is TGTGCCAGCAAAGGGCCGGCGGACACCGGGGAGCTGTTTTTT.

On this clone itself: At one of its ends the junction is not consistent with the germline gene, which may arise from a read error. The gene calls are TRBV7-7 and TRBJ1-1; no clear D. The CDR3 has 13 residues. Germline lookup yields CDR1 SSHAT and CDR2 FNYEAQ (reference sequence). This CDR3 is CASSPHLNTEAFF. The DNA of the CDR3 is TGTGCTAGCAGCCCTCATCTGAACACTGAAGCTTTCTTT. The whole variable domain, filled in from reference TRBV7-7 and TRBJ1-1, reads GAGVSQSPRYKVTKRGQDVTLRCDPISSHATLYWYQQALGQGPEFLTYFNYEAQPDKSGLPSDRFSAERPEGSISTLTIQRTEQRDSAMYRCASSPHLNTEAFFGQGTRLTVV.

The chain joins TRBV5-1 to TRBJ2-2; tentative D call: TRBD1 (6 bases). Germline CDR1 SGHRS, CDR2 YFSETQ. The CDR3 consists of 14 residues. Trimming left V 0 bases short and J 4 bases short, with 7 bases between. The DNA for the CDR3 is TGCGCCAGCAGCTTGGACAGGGCCACCGGGGAGCTGTTTTTT. Translated: CASSLDRATGELFF.

The chain couples TRBV30 to TRBJ1-6, with 10 positions matching TRBD1. Per the germline V gene, CDR1 is GTSNPN and CDR2 is SVGIG (reference sequence). Trimming at V came to 2 bases and at J to 5 bases, leaving 3 bases not matched to a gene. The CDR3 is 15 amino acids. CDR3: CAWSFGQGDNSPLHF. In DNA form, the CDR3 reads TGTGCCTGGAGTTTCGGACAGGGGGATAATTCACCCCTCCACTTT.

V and J are TRBV6-5 and TRBJ1-2, with TRBD1 matching 8 bases. The CDR3 covers 13 residues. Germline values: CDR1 MNHEY, CDR2 SVGAGI. V trimming: 4 bases; J trimming: 4 bases; junction bases outside the gene matches: 2. This chain's CDR3 is CASSSDRVYGYTF. CDR3 nucleotide sequence: TGTGCCAGCAGTTCGGACAGGGTCTATGGCTACACCTTC.

V and J are TRBV7-9 and TRBJ2-6; D perhaps matches TRBD2 (7 bases). The CDR3 runs to 17 residues. V lost 4 bases, J lost 2 bases, and 15 bases lay in between. CDR1 and CDR2 (germline): SEHNR, FQNEAQ (reference sequence). CDR3 region: CASSSPSGGAGANVLTF. The CDR3 DNA follows: TGTGCCAGCAGCTCCCCGTCGGGGGGCGCTGGGGCCAACGTCCTGACTTTC.

The chain joins TRBV4-2 to TRBJ2-5; D is ambiguous. CDR3 length equals 13 residues. V lost 5 bases, J lost 5 bases, and 12 bases lay in between. Germline CDR1 LGHNA, CDR2 YNFKEQ. Written as DNA, the CDR3 is TGTGCCAGCAGCTATCGGAACTTGGAGACCCAGTACTTC. It is translated as CASSYRNLETQYF.

CDR3 sequence: CSASSDSRNTEAFF. In DNA form, the CDR3 reads TGCAGTGCTAGTTCCGACAGCCGGAACACTGAAGCTTTCTTT. This chain connects TRBV20-1 to TRBJ1-1, with D perhaps TRBD1 (5 bases). V was cut by 3 bases and J by 1 base, with 12 bases left in between. Germline-derived CDR1 and CDR2 are DFQATT and SNEGSKA (reference sequence). This CDR3 region has 14 residues.

J is TRBJ2-7 and V is TRBV4-1, with D tentatively TRBD1 (6 bases). V lost 4 bases to trimming and J lost 7 bases, with 17 bases between them. This CDR3 spans 14 amino acids. Germline V gene data show CDR1 as MGHRA and CDR2 as YSYEKL. CDR3 loop: CASSRGTGPGEQYF. The CDR3 bases are TGCGCCAGCAGCCGGGGAACAGGGCCGGGGGAGCAGTACTTC.

The chain uses TRBV5-6 and TRBJ2-7; a weak D match, TRBD1 (6 bases). Trimming took 4 bases from V and 2 from J, leaving 22 bases between them. The CDR3 length is 17 residues. Germline assignment: CDR1 SGHDT and CDR2 YYEEEE. The CDR3 nucleotides read TGTGCCAGCAGCCCGAGTGGAGACAGGCTTGGGCCCTACGAGCAGTACTTC. Translating it yields CASSPSGDRLGPYEQYF.

V and J are TRBV9 and TRBJ2-7; D ambiguous. CDR3 length equals 16 residues. CDR1 and CDR2 from the germline V gene are SGDLS and YYNGEE. With 1 base removed from V and 3 bases from J, the gap between germline ends came to 17 bases. The CDR3: CASSVSPWGEFYEQYF. The DNA for the CDR3 is TGTGCCAGCAGCGTAAGCCCTTGGGGTGAATTCTACGAGCAGTACTTC.